These 25 T cell receptor beta chains were sequenced from one sample in a study of blood T cell repertoires in COVID-19. Assay used: immunoSEQ multiplex PCR; TCRdb lists only in-frame clones, some missing. In the table there are approximately 80,000 clones, around 81% of which are singletons. Sequenced sample: peripheral blood. All receptors come from a woman in her 70s with acute or convalescent COVID-19.

The chain couples TRBV7-2 to TRBJ1-3; maybe TRBD1 (6 bases). There are 13 residues in the CDR3. Trimming stripped 6 bases from V and 1 base from J, with 7 bases between. Germline V gene lookup returns CDR1 SGHTA and CDR2 FQGNSA. The CDR3 protein is CASRQGSGNTIYF. CDR3 coding DNA: TGTGCCAGCAGACAGGGTTCTGGAAACACCATATATTTT.

V and J are TRBV29-1 and TRBJ1-1; D is uncertain. This CDR3 spans 11 amino acids. The germline gives CDR1 SQVTM, CDR2 ANQGSEA. V was clipped by 4 bases and J by 11 bases, with 14 bases between them. CDR3 residues: CSVGTTGEAFF. As DNA, the CDR3 is TGCAGCGTTGGAACTACTGGGGAGGCTTTCTTT.

The chain combines TRBV3-1 (or the pseudogene TRBV3-2) with TRBJ1-3; weak D call: TRBD1 (6 bases). The V and J ends lost 2 bases and 3 bases respectively, with 14 bases between them. The CDR3 contains 16 residues. Per germline, CDR1 LGHDT and CDR2 YNNKEL (reference sequence). This CDR3 is CASSQYASGDGNTIYF. As DNA, the CDR3 is TGTGCCAGCAGCCAATATGCGTCAGGGGATGGAAACACCATATATTTT.

The rearrangement uses TRBV9 and TRBJ1-2, with D possibly being TRBD1 (5 bases). The V gene lost 4 bases and the J gene lost 4 bases, with 11 bases spanning the gap. Looked up from germline, CDR1 is SGDLS and CDR2 is YYNGEE. The CDR3 covers 13 residues. CDR3 sequence: CASSLEGSYGYTF. Written as DNA, the CDR3 is TGTGCCAGCAGCCTGGAGGGGTCCTATGGCTACACCTTC.

V and J are TRBV6-1 and TRBJ2-3; tentative D call: TRBD2 (7 bases). The CDR3 sequence is 13 residues long. Germline V gives CDR1 MNHNS, CDR2 SASEGT. The V end was cut by 7 bases, the J end by 5 bases, with 13 bases between. CDR3 sequence (DNA): TGTGCCAGCAAAGGGGGGGCCAGAGATACGCAGTATTTT. Translated, it gives CASKGGARDTQYF.

The chain employs TRBV6-4 and TRBJ2-7; the D gene is possibly TRBD1 (6 bases). V dropped 2 bases and J dropped 2 bases, with 13 bases sitting between them. Per the germline V gene, CDR1 is MRHNA and CDR2 is SNTAGT. This CDR3 comprises 15 residues. This chain's CDR3 is CASSDPGHPPYEQYF. The CDR3 nucleotides are TGTGCCAGCAGTGACCCGGGACATCCTCCCTACGAGCAGTACTTC.

V usage is TRBV6-5 and J usage is TRBJ1-5; TRBD1 agrees at 7 bases. The V segment lost 8 bases and the J segment 0 bases; nucleotides outside the gene matches: 1. This CDR3 spans 13 amino acids. Germline-derived CDR1 and CDR2 are MNHEY and SVGAGI. CDR3 sequence: CASQGGSNQPQHF. In DNA form, the CDR3 reads TGTGCCAGCCAGGGGGGTAGCAATCAGCCCCAGCATTTT.

The rearrangement uses TRBV2 and TRBJ1-4; D gene uncertain. The V gene's germline CDR1 is SNHLY and CDR2 FYNNEI. V was cut by 2 bases and J by 5 bases, with 9 bases left in between. The CDR3 sequence is 14 residues long. CDR3 residues: CASSEWAENEKLFF. For the CDR3, the DNA is TGTGCCAGCAGTGAATGGGCAGAGAATGAAAAACTGTTTTTT.

V is TRBV4-1 and J is TRBJ2-1; D not resolved. The germline V gene encodes CDR1 MGHRA and CDR2 YSYEKL. The CDR3 is 17 amino acids. V was pared by 0 bases and J by 0 bases, with 12 bases between. The CDR3 here is CASSQDILTSSYNEQFF. The CDR3 region has the DNA TGCGCCAGCAGCCAAGACATCTTAACCAGCTCCTACAATGAGCAGTTCTTC.

V and J are TRBV2 and TRBJ2-5; the D is unclear. The germline V and J ends were trimmed by 4 bases and 4 bases, with 10 bases remaining between them. The CDR3 extends over 13 amino acids. Germline V gene sequence: CDR1 SNHLY, CDR2 FYNNEI. The CDR3 region is CASSGEFGETQYF. CDR3 bases: TGTGCCAGCAGTGGTGAGTTTGGAGAGACCCAGTACTTC. The full variable domain, completed using reference TRBV2 and TRBJ2-5, is EPEVTQTPSHQVTQMGQEVILRCVPISNHLYFYWYRQILGQKVEFLVSFYNNEISEKSEIFDDQFSVERPDGSNFTLKIRSTKLEDSAMYFCASSGEFGETQYFGPGTRLLVL.

The chain has TRBV2 and TRBJ1-1; D is possibly TRBD1 (5 bases). The V end lost 7 bases, the J end lost 12 bases, and 18 bases lay between the germline ends. CDR3 length: 12 residues. Per the germline V gene, CDR1 is SNHLY and CDR2 is FYNNEI. The CDR3 loop is CASMSLRAGTFF. The CDR3 bases are TGTGCCAGCATGTCCCTCAGGGCCGGAACTTTCTTT.

The V gene is TRBV7-2, the J gene TRBJ1-1; D perhaps matches TRBD1 (6 bases). This CDR3 is built from 14 residues. Germline V lookup: CDR1 SGHTA, CDR2 FQGNSA. Trimming left V 5 bases short and J 1 base short, with 11 bases between. In nucleotides, the CDR3 is TGTGCCAGCAGCCCAGAGACAGGGAACACTGAAGCTTTCTTT. It specifies CASSPETGNTEAFF.

This sequence joins TRBV7-2 and TRBJ2-6, with D perhaps TRBD1 (6 bases). In germline, CDR1 is SGHTA, CDR2 FQGNSA. This CDR3 region has 15 residues. V was cut by 5 bases and J by 4 bases, with 12 bases left in between. The CDR3: CASSPTGTGANVLTF. The DNA for the CDR3 is TGTGCCAGCAGCCCAACCGGGACAGGGGCCAACGTCCTGACTTTC. Looking up the rest from reference TRBV7-2 and TRBJ2-6 gives the full variable domain: GAGVSQSPSNKVTEKGKDVELRCDPISGHTALYWYRQSLGQGLEFLIYFQGNSAPDKSGLPSDRFSAERTGGSVSTLTIQRTQQEDSAVYLCASSPTGTGANVLTFGAGSRLTVL.

J is TRBJ1-1 and V is TRBV2, with D uncertain. Trimming pared 3 bases from V and 4 bases from J, leaving 9 bases between. The CDR3 is made up of 13 amino acids. Germline CDR1 SNHLY, CDR2 FYNNEI. The CDR3 protein is CASSDRGVTEAFF. CDR3 nucleotide sequence: TGTGCCAGCAGTGATCGGGGAGTCACTGAAGCTTTCTTT.

CDR3 residues: CASSDNRFMNTEAFF. As DNA, the CDR3 is TGTGCCAGCAGTGATAACAGGTTTATGAACACTGAAGCTTTCTTT. The chain joins TRBV6-1 to TRBJ1-1; TRBD1 is a possible D gene (5 bases). Trimming took off 3 bases at V and 0 bases at J, with 11 bases between the two ends. From germline, CDR1 is MNHNS and CDR2 SASEGT. This CDR3 comprises 15 residues.

J is TRBJ2-1 and V is TRBV18, with 14 bases lining up with TRBD2. The CDR3 contains 16 residues. V was pared by 4 bases and J by 7 bases, with 6 bases of the junction left unmatched. The germline V gene has CDR1 KGHSH and CDR2 LQKENI. Here the CDR3 DNA reads TGTGCCAGCTCACACCCGGGACTAGCGGGGGCAAATGAGCAGTTCTTC. Protein product: CASSHPGLAGANEQFF. Based on the CDR3 plus reference TRBV18 and TRBJ2-1, the full variable domain is NAGVMQNPRHLVRRRGQEARLRCSPMKGHSHVYWYRQLPEEGLKFMVYLQKENIIDESGMPKERFSAEFPKEGPSILRIQQVVRGDSAAYFCASSHPGLAGANEQFFGPGTRLTVL.

The chain employs TRBV5-1 and TRBJ2-1; the match to TRBD1 covers 7 bases. The length of the CDR3 is 14 residues. The germline CDR1 and CDR2 sequences are SGHRS and YFSETQ. The trim removed 2 bases at V and 8 bases at J, leaving 7 bases unmatched. The CDR3 DNA sequence: TGCGCCAGCAGCTTTGCAGGGGGTGGGGATGAGCAGTTCTTC. This encodes CASSFAGGGDEQFF. Together with reference TRBV5-1 and TRBJ2-1, the CDR3 gives the full variable domain: KAGVTQTPRYLIKTRGQQVTLSCSPISGHRSVSWYQQTPGQGLQFLFEYFSETQRNKGNFPGRFSGRQFSNSRSEMNVSTLELGDSALYLCASSFAGGGDEQFFGPGTRLTVL.

This chain links TRBV3-1 (or the pseudogene TRBV3-2) with TRBJ1-1; 9 nucleotides line up with TRBD1. The J segment lost 7 bases and the V segment lost 4 bases, leaving 10 bases of the junction unmatched. This CDR3 is built from 15 residues. Germline assignment: CDR1 LGHDT and CDR2 YNNKEL (reference sequence). CDR3 DNA: TGTGCCAGCAGCCCCCAGCTCGGACAGGGGATTGAAGCTTTCTTT. Translated, it gives CASSPQLGQGIEAFF.

The chain recombines TRBV28 with TRBJ1-2, with D possibly TRBD1 on 6 matching bases. The CDR3 sequence is 15 residues long. The V gene lost 5 bases and the J gene lost 4 bases, with 17 bases spanning the gap. The germline gives CDR1 MDHEN, CDR2 SYDVKM. CDR3 amino acids: CASSPPQTGIYGYTF. CDR3 nucleotide sequence: TGTGCCAGCAGTCCCCCCCAAACAGGGATCTATGGCTACACCTTC.

The gene calls are TRBV5-1 and TRBJ2-7, with a possible D match to TRBD1 (5 bases). V was cut by 5 bases and J by 1 base, with 13 bases left in between. CDR1 is SGHRS and CDR2 is YFSETQ in the germline V gene. This CDR3 has 14 amino acids. The CDR3 reads CASRNVGASYEQYF. As DNA, the CDR3 is TGCGCCAGCAGAAATGTTGGGGCATCCTACGAGCAGTACTTC.

The chain combines TRBV19 with TRBJ1-1; 7 bases map to TRBD1. Unmatched junction bases numbered 5, after V lost 6 bases and J lost 7 bases. The CDR3 runs to 12 residues. Germline-derived CDR1 and CDR2 are LNHDA and SQIVND (reference sequence). CDR3 sequence reads: CASSLDRVEAFF. DNA of the CDR3: TGTGCCAGTAGCCTAGACAGGGTTGAAGCTTTCTTT.

This clone was observed a single time. This sample includes further DNA sequences coding for the same CDR3. The V gene is TRBV20-1, the J gene TRBJ1-2; maybe TRBD1 (6 bases). V shed 3 bases and J shed 4 bases, with 12 bases lying between them. Germline CDR1 reads DFQATT; CDR2 reads SNEGSKA (reference sequence). This CDR3 has 13 amino acids. The CDR3 region is CSASAQGSYGYTF. As DNA, the CDR3 is TGCAGTGCTAGTGCACAGGGATCCTATGGCTACACCTTC.

J is TRBJ1-4 and V is TRBV4-1, with D perhaps matching TRBD1 (5 bases). The CDR3 is 14 residues long. Germline CDR1 reads MGHRA; CDR2 reads YSYEKL. Trimming removed 1 base from V and 8 bases from J, with 11 bases in between. The CDR3 sequence is CASSQAPQEEKLFF. The DNA of the CDR3 is TGCGCCAGCAGCCAAGCTCCACAGGAGGAAAAACTGTTTTTT.

The chain recombines TRBV28 with TRBJ1-6; D possibly corresponds to TRBD1 (5 bases). The germline V gene has CDR1 MDHEN and CDR2 SYDVKM. This CDR3 is 16 amino acids long. The V end was cut by 5 bases, the J end by 6 bases, with 17 bases between. Written as DNA, the CDR3 is TGTGCCAGCAGTACCCCCGGGGGGACCCCTAATTCACCCCTCCACTTT. This encodes CASSTPGGTPNSPLHF.

This clone has a handful of counts. The J gene is TRBJ2-3, the V gene TRBV18; weak D call: TRBD2 (5 bases). Germline V gene lookup returns CDR1 KGHSH and CDR2 LQKENI. V was shortened by 2 bases and J by 2 bases, with 11 bases between the two germline ends. The length of the CDR3 is 15 residues. CDR3 sequence (DNA): TGTGCCAGCTCACCATTTCCGGGGTACACAGATACGCAGTATTTT. This encodes CASSPFPGYTDTQYF.